Below, one T cell receptor (beta chain) is given with its context. These data come from a study of PD-L1 blockade in urothelial cancer. CDR1 and CDR2 (germline): SGHTA, FQGTGA. V shed 4 bases and J 5 bases; nucleotides not matched to a gene: 4. The CDR3 loop spans 14 amino acids. Time point here: pretreatment peripheral blood. The repertoire was sequenced with immunoSEQ multiplex PCR; TCRdb's copy has only in-frame clones and lacks some. Of approximately 94,000 clones in the sample, around 87% are singletons; the top ten hold roughly 2%. The input for sequencing was PBMCs, taken around atezolizumab (anti-PD-L1) treatment. This TCR came from a man aged 55 to 69 with urothelial cancer. The chain uses TRBV7-3 and TRBJ2-7; 11 nucleotides line up with TRBD1. Written as DNA, the CDR3 is TGTGCCAGCAGCTCACAGGGACAGGGGGACGAGCAGTACTTC. Translating gives CASSSQGQGDEQYF.